These T cell receptor beta chains were read from a single sample in a study of CXCR3-negative and CXCR3-positive naive CD8 T cells. TCRdb re-called the 5' RACE reads and gives one entry per CDR3 protein, without DNA. The data include about 150,000 distinct CDR3 sequences; the top ten clones carry just under 0.5%. The sequenced sample consisted of naive CXCR3+ CD8+ T cells from blood. These receptors all come from a human donor in good health. Some clones in this sample may be carry-over from other donors' samples. The CDR3 runs from the conserved cysteine through the conserved F or W. Fields, in order: V gene, J gene, CDR3 protein.

TRBV7-6	TRBJ2-3	CASSFPGLAGPSSTDTQYF
TRBV4-3	TRBJ2-3	CASSQWRTNTDTQYF
TRBV12-3/TRBV12-4	TRBJ2-7	CASSSVGAQQYF
TRBV5-1	TRBJ2-1	CASSDRTSGGADEQFF
TRBV2	TRBJ2-3	CASSGLAGQGTDTQYF
TRBV12-3/TRBV12-4	TRBJ1-5	CASSSRVGNQPQHF
TRBV6-6	TRBJ2-5	CASTKEGIGTSGTYQETQYF
TRBV12-3/TRBV12-4	TRBJ2-7	CASSFFELGYEQYF
TRBV7-3	TRBJ1-1	CASSARTGKATEAFF
TRBV20-1	TRBJ1-1	CSARPTGITEAFF
TRBV7-6	TRBJ2-3	CASSLGPVTDTQYF
TRBV12-3/TRBV12-4	TRBJ2-5	CASSPGQWELETQYF
TRBV10-3	TRBJ2-7	CATGDRGARPYEQYF
TRBV12-3/TRBV12-4	TRBJ2-3	CASSSDPGADTQYF
TRBV10-3	TRBJ1-1	CAISGPGGTNTEAFF
TRBV4-1	TRBJ2-5	CASSHGPGTGEETQYF
TRBV12-3/TRBV12-4	TRBJ2-7	CASSLQLLPYEQYF
TRBV2	TRBJ1-2	CASTIPNYGYTF
TRBV28	TRBJ2-7	CASSLNDGGGQYF
TRBV4-1	TRBJ1-3	CASSQDPGTGNTIYF
TRBV29-1	TRBJ2-7	CSVVIGTGGYEQYF
TRBV19	TRBJ2-1	CASRDRGSYNEQFF
TRBV29-1	TRBJ1-1	CSVQGGETEAFF
TRBV5-1	TRBJ2-7	CASSLANFATDEQYF
TRBV7-3	TRBJ1-2	CASSLSAAANGYTF
TRBV19	TRBJ1-6	CASSFGERGNSPLHF
TRBV9	TRBJ1-5	CASSGDNSNQPQHF
TRBV29-1	TRBJ1-1	CSVEDRGVGTEAFF
TRBV12-3/TRBV12-4	TRBJ2-7	CASSLFTAYEQYF
TRBV29-1	TRBJ1-1	CSVQGGSPEAFF
TRBV20-1	TRBJ2-1	CSARDGGSTYNEQFF
TRBV2	TRBJ2-3	CASNPGQGLTDTQYF
TRBV13	TRBJ2-7	CASSDQGQGFYYEQYF
TRBV14	TRBJ2-7	CTSSTGHLGPREQYF
TRBV7-8	TRBJ2-5	CASSLVVRGAGETQYF
TRBV20-1	TRBJ2-1	CSARDLMGTSYNEQFF
TRBV5-1	TRBJ1-1	CASSLFVATEAFF
TRBV7-3	TRBJ2-3	CASSLSSGERTSTDTQYF
TRBV4-1	TRBJ1-2	CASSSMTDGYTF
TRBV5-1	TRBJ2-7	CASSLGLAPYEQYF
TRBV7-9	TRBJ1-5	CASSLHSGEPQHF
TRBV5-5	TRBJ1-1	CASSLGSESEAFF
TRBV27	TRBJ1-1	CASRRGWGNTEAFF
TRBV7-3	TRBJ2-7	CASSLETGISYEQYF
TRBV4-1	TRBJ2-1	CASSHSLNNEQFF
TRBV27	TRBJ2-7	CASSFGTGVTYEQYF
TRBV13	TRBJ2-7	CASSSQGSEQYF
TRBV2	TRBJ2-5	CASSLQGEGYQETQYF
TRBV12-3/TRBV12-4	TRBJ1-2	CASTIETDRLGGGYTF
TRBV6-5	TRBJ2-5	CASSYSRIQGSGETQYF